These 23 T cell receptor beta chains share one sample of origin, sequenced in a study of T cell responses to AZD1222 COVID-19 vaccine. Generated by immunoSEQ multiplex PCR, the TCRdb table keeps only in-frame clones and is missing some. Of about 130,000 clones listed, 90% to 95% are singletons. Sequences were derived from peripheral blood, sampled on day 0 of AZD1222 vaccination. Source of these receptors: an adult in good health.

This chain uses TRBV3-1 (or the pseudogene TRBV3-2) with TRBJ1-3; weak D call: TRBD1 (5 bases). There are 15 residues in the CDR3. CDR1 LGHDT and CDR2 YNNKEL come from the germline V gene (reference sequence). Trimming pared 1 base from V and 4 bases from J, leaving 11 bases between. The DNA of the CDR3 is TGTGCCAGCAGCCAAGGAGGGCAGGGAGGAAACACCATATATTTT. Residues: CASSQGGQGGNTIYF.

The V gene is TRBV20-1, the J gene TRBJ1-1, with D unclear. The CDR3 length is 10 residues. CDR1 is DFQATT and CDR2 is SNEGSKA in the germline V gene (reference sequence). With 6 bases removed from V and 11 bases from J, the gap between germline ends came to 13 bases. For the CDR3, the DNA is TGCAGTGCCATGAGGCAGGCGGCTTTCTTT. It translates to CSAMRQAAFF.

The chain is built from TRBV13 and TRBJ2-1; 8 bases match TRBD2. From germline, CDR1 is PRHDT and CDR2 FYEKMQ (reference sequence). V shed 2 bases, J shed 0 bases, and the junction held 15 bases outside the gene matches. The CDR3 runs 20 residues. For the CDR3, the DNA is TGTGCCAGCAGCTTACCCCCTGGAGCGGGAGCTACCCTCTCCTACAATGAGCAGTTCTTC. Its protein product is CASSLPPGAGATLSYNEQFF.

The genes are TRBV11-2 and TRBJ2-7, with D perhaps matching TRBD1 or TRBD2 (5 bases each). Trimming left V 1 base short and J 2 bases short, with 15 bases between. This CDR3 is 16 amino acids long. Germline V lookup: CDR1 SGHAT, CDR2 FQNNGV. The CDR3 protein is CASSLVRGNTPYEQYF. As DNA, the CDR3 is TGTGCCAGCAGCTTAGTCCGGGGCAACACCCCCTACGAGCAGTACTTC.

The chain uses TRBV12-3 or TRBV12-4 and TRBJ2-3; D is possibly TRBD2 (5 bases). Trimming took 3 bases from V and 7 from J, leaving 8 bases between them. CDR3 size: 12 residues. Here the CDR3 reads CASSFVGNTQYF. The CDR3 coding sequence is TGTGCCAGCAGTTTTGTCGGGAATACGCAGTATTTT.

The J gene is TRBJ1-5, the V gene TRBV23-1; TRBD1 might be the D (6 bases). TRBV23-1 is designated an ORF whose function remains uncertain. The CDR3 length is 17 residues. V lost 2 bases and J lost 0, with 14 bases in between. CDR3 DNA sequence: TGCGCCAGCAGTCAAAACACAGGGAGACATAGCAATCAGCCCCAGCATTTT. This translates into CASSQNTGRHSNQPQHF.

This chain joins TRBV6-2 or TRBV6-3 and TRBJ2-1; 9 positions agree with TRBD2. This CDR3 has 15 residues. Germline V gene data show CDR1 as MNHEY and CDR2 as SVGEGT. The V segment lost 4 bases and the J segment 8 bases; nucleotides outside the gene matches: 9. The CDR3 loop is CASSSGGSGSDEQFF. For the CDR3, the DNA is TGTGCCAGCAGTTCCGGTGGTAGCGGGAGTGATGAGCAGTTCTTC.

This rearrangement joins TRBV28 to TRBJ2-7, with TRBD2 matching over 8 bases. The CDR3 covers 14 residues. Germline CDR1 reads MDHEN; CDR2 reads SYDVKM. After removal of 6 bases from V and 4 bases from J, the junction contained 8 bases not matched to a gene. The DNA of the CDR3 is TGTGCCAGCAGCTCGGCGGGAGGTAGGTACGAGCAGTACTTC. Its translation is CASSSAGGRYEQYF.

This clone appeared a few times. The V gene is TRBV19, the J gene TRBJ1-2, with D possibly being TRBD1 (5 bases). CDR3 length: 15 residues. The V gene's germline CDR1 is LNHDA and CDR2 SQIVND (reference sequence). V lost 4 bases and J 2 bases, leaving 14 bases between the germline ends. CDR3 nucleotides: TGTGCCAGTAGTACCCCCTGGGCAGGGAACTATGGCTACACCTTC. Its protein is CASSTPWAGNYGYTF.

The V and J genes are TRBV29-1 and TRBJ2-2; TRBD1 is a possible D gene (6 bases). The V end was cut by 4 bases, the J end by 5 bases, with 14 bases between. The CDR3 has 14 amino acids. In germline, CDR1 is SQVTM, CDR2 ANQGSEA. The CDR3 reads CSVGQRGSTGELFF. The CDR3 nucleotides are TGCAGCGTTGGGCAGAGGGGGTCAACCGGGGAGCTGTTTTTT.

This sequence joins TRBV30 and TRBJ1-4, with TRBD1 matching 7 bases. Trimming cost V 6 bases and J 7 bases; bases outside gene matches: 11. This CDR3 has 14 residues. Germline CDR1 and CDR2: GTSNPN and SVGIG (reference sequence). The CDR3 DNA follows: TGTGCCTGCACCCCGACAGGGAAGGCTGAAAAACTGTTTTTT. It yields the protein CACTPTGKAEKLFF.

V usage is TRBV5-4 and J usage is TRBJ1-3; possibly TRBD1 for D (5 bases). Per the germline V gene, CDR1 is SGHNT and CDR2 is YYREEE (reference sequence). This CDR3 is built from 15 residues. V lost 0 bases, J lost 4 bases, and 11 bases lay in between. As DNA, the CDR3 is TGTGCCAGCAGCTTGGACCAGGGTACGGGAAACACCATATATTTT. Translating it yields CASSLDQGTGNTIYF.

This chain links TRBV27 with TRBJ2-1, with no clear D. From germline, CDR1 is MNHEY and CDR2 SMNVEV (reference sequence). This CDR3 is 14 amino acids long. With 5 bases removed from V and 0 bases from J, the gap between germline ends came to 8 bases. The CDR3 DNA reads TGTGCCAGCAGTCTCCTGAGCTCCTACAATGAGCAGTTCTTC. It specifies CASSLLSSYNEQFF.

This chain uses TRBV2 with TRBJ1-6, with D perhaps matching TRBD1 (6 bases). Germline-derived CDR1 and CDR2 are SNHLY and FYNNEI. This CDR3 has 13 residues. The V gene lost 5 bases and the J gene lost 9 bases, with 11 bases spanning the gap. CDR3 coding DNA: TGTGCCAGCAGTAGGGGGGGTAGTTCACCCCTCCACTTT. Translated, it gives CASSRGGSSPLHF. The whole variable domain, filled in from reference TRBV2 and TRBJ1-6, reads EPEVTQTPSHQVTQMGQEVILRCVPISNHLYFYWYRQILGQKVEFLVSFYNNEISEKSEIFDDQFSVERPDGSNFTLKIRSTKLEDSAMYFCASSRGGSSPLHFGNGTRLTVT.

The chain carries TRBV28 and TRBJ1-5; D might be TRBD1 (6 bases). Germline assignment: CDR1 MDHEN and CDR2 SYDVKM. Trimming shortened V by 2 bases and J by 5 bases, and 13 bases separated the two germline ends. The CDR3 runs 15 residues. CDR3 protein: CASSLGGRGYQPQHF. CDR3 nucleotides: TGTGCCAGCAGTTTAGGGGGGCGGGGGTATCAGCCCCAGCATTTT. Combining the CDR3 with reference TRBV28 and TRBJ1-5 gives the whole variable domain DVKVTQSSRYLVKRTGEKVFLECVQDMDHENMFWYRQDPGLGLRLIYFSYDVKMKEKGDIPEGYSVSREKKERFSLILESASTNQTSMYLCASSLGGRGYQPQHFGDGTRLSIL.

The chain's CDR3 is CASSYRNRGRGGELFF. The CDR3 region has the DNA TGTGCCAGCAGTTACCGGAACAGGGGGCGAGGCGGGGAGCTGTTTTTT. V and J are TRBV6-5 and TRBJ2-2; 9 bases align to TRBD1. This CDR3 comprises 16 residues. V shed 2 bases, J shed 7 bases, and the junction held 8 bases outside the gene matches. CDR1 and CDR2 from the germline V gene are MNHEY and SVGAGI.

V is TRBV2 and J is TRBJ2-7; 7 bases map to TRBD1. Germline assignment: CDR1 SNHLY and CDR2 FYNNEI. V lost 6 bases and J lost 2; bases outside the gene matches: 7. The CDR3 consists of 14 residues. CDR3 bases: TGTGCCAGCAGGCCCCAAGGGGGCACCTACGAGCAGTACTTC. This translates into CASRPQGGTYEQYF.

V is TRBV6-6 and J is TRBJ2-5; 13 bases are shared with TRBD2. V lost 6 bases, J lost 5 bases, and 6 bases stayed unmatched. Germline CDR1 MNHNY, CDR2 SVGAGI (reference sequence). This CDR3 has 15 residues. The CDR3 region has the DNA TGTGCCAGCAGACGAGGGACTAGCGGGATCGAGACCCAGTACTTC. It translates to CASRRGTSGIETQYF.

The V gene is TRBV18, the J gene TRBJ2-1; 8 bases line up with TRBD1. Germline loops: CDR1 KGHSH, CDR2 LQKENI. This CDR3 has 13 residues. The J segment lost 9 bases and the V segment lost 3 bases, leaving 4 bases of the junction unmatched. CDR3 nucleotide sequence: TGTGCCAGCTCACCGGACAGGGTCGGTGAGCAGTTCTTC. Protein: CASSPDRVGEQFF.

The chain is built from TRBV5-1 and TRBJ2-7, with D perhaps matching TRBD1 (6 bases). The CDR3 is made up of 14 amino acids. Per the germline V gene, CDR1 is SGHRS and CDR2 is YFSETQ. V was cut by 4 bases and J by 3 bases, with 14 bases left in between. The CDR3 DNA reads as TGCGCCAGCAGCACACAGGGTCCAGGCTACGAGCAGTACTTC. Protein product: CASSTQGPGYEQYF.

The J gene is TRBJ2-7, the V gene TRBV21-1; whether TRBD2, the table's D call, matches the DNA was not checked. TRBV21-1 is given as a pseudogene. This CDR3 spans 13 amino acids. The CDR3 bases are TGTGCCAGCAGCACCCACGGAGGGTATAAGCAGTACTTC. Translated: CASSTHGGYKQYF.

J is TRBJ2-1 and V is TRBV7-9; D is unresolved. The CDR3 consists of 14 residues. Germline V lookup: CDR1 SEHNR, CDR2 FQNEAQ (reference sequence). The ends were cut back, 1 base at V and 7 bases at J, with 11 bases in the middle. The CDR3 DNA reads TGTGCCAGCAGCTTAGGCCTAGGTGGAAATGAGCAGTTCTTC. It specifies CASSLGLGGNEQFF.

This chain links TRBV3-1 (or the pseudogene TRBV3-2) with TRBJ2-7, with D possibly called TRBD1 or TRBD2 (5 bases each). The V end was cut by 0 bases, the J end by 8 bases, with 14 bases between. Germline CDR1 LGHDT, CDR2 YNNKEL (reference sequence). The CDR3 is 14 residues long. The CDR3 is CASSQEIGTTQQYF. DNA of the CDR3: TGTGCCAGCAGCCAAGAGATCGGGACCACTCAGCAGTACTTC.